This is a list of T cell receptor beta chains from one sample in a study of patients and donors after allogeneic stem cell transplantation. A single record per CDR3 protein comes from TCRdb applying MiXCR to the RT-PCR reads. The sample contains 900,000 to 1,000,000 distinct CDR3 sequences, around 17% of which appear only once. Sequenced: blood, either unsorted or a sorted T cell fraction (not recorded which). The receptor set was obtained from a human donor who was either an allogeneic HSCT recipient or a stem cell or donor lymphocyte infusion donor (not recorded which). It is not recorded whose cells these are; they may come from a transplant donor. The CDR3 runs from the conserved cysteine through the conserved F or W. D genes are given only for firm matches. The size of a clone is reported for some rows only, either as once, few or many, or as a class for expanded clones.

CDR3	DNA	D	size	V	J
CSASGTGGSLSTDTQYF	TGCAGCGCCTCCGGGACAGGGGGCTCATTAAGCACAGATACGCAGTATTTT	TRBD1	NA	TRBV29-1	TRBJ2-3
CASSDWGPTKNIQYF	TGTGCCAGCAGTGACTGGGGGCCCACCAAAAACATTCAGTACTTC	NA	NA	TRBV6-4	TRBJ2-4
CASSSRTGYYEQYF	TGTGCCAGCAGTTCCCGGACAGGGTACTACGAGCAGTACTTC	TRBD1	few	TRBV6-5	TRBJ2-7
CASRSGRAQYF	TGTGCCAGCAGATCGGGACGGGCCCAGTACTTC	NA	few	TRBV6-6	TRBJ2-5
CAISLDRSGEQYF	TGTGCCATCAGCTTGGACAGAAGCGGCGAGCAGTACTTC	NA	few	TRBV10-3	TRBJ2-7
CASSRTGSNYGYTF	TGTGCCAGCAGCCGGACAGGCAGTAACTATGGCTACACCTTC	TRBD1	many	TRBV12-3/TRBV12-4	TRBJ1-2
CASLVLGGYNEQFF	TGTGCCAGCTTGGTCCTGGGGGGCTACAATGAGCAGTTCTTC	NA	few	TRBV13	TRBJ2-1
CASSLLYTDTQYF	TGTGCCAGCAGCTTACTATATACAGATACGCAGTATTTT	NA	NA	TRBV11-3	TRBJ2-3
CAWGTGGKEKLFF	TGTGCCTGGGGAACAGGAGGCAAAGAAAAACTGTTTTTT	NA	NA	TRBV30	TRBJ1-4
CASSPRWRDGGETQYF	TGTGCCAGCAGCCCTCGGTGGCGGGACGGAGGAGAGACCCAGTACTTC	NA	few	TRBV7-9	TRBJ2-5
CASSRSGVVPYEQYF	TGTGCCAGCAGCCGAAGCGGGGTCGTTCCCTACGAGCAGTACTTC	TRBD2	NA	TRBV3-1	TRBJ2-7
CASSQEGGQSYEQYF	TGCGCCAGCAGCCAAGAGGGGGGACAGTCCTACGAGCAGTACTTC	NA	NA	TRBV4-3	TRBJ2-7
CASSWGNPGANVLTF	TGCGCCAGCTCGTGGGGAAATCCTGGGGCCAACGTCCTGACTTTC	NA	NA	TRBV5-1	TRBJ2-6
CASSTGTGREEKLFF	TGTGCCAGCAGTACGGGGACAGGGAGGGAAGAAAAACTGTTTTTT	TRBD1	few	TRBV6-1	TRBJ1-4
CASSEALGYGYTF	TGTGCCAGCAGTGAAGCATTGGGCTATGGCTACACCTTC	NA	many	TRBV6-1	TRBJ1-2
CASSLVITGGRRYEQYF	TGTGCCAGCAGCTTAGTAATTACCGGGGGGCGACGCTACGAGCAGTACTTC	NA	few	TRBV7-2	TRBJ2-7
CASSQGRVTEAFF	TGCGCCAGCAGCCAAGGGCGAGTCACTGAAGCTTTCTTT	NA	few	TRBV4-3	TRBJ1-1
CASSPGLAGASNTGELFF	TGTGCCAGCAGCCCTGGACTAGCGGGGGCCTCTAACACCGGGGAGCTGTTTTTT	TRBD2	few	TRBV4-2	TRBJ2-2
CATLPRGQIYNEQFF	TGTGCCACCTTACCCCGGGGACAGATCTACAATGAGCAGTTCTTC	TRBD1	NA	TRBV6-2/TRBV6-3	TRBJ2-1
CASSLGNSRGEQYF	TGTGCCAGCAGCTTAGGAAACTCCCGTGGGGAGCAGTACTTC	NA	few	TRBV11-1	TRBJ2-7
CASSLQDRGYGYTF	TGTGCCAGCAGCTTACAGGACAGGGGCTATGGCTACACCTTC	TRBD1	few	TRBV7-9	TRBJ1-2
CASSLSDRTF	TGTGCCAGCAGTTTATCAGATCGAACCTTC	NA	many	TRBV12-3/TRBV12-4	TRBJ1-2
CASSLDGTEKAAFF	TGTGCCAGCAGCTTAGATGGGACAGAAAAGGCAGCTTTCTTT	TRBD1	few	TRBV11-1	TRBJ1-1
CASRAGRYNEQFF	TGTGCCTCCCGGGCGGGGCGGTACAATGAGCAGTTCTTC	NA	NA	TRBV7-2	TRBJ2-1
CASSRGRLAGTETQYF	TGTGCCAGCAGCAGGGGAAGACTAGCGGGGACAGAGACCCAGTACTTC	TRBD2	NA	TRBV9	TRBJ2-5
CASTRDLKGPDTQYF	TGTGCCAGCACCCGGGACTTAAAGGGGCCAGATACGCAGTATTTT	NA	few	TRBV7-2	TRBJ2-3
CASGIAGRTDTQYF	TGTGCCAGCGGAATAGCGGGGCGCACAGATACGCAGTATTTT	TRBD2	NA	TRBV12-3/TRBV12-4	TRBJ2-3
CASSAGTSGRAEETQYF	TGTGCCAGCAGCGCCGGGACTAGCGGGAGGGCCGAAGAGACCCAGTACTTC	TRBD2	few	TRBV5-5	TRBJ2-5